This TCR beta chain was identified in a study of PD-1 blockade in classical Hodgkin lymphoma. Concerning this clone: Antigen: not known.

Assay: immunoSEQ multiplex PCR; the TCRdb copy retains only in-frame clones and omits some. Counted here are about 110,000 clones, approximately 90% occurring once; the ten biggest clones make up about 20%. The study's findings and limits: It was CD4+ TCR diversity, not CD8+, that rose significantly by C4D1. Patients starting nivolumab less than 1 year after ASCT had lower diversity and were excluded from later analyses.

In every patient, relapse followed autologous stem cell transplantation, while exposure to brentuximab vedotin differed. Best responses included complete response and partial response; otherwise, the best response was progressive disease. The J segment lost 5 bases and the V segment lost 5 bases, leaving 9 bases of the junction unmatched. The germline V gene encodes CDR1 MNHEY and CDR2 SMNVEV (reference sequence). This CDR3 comprises 15 residues. The sequence was obtained from a human donor with classical Hodgkin lymphoma. The sequenced sample was peripheral blood mononuclear cells (PBMCs), obtained before the second cycle of nivolumab. The chain is built from TRBV27 and TRBJ2-7, with 10 bases lining up with TRBD2. The chain's CDR3 is CASSSGRAPSNEQYF. DNA for the CDR3: TGTGCCAGCAGTAGCGGGAGGGCCCCTTCGAACGAGCAGTACTTC.